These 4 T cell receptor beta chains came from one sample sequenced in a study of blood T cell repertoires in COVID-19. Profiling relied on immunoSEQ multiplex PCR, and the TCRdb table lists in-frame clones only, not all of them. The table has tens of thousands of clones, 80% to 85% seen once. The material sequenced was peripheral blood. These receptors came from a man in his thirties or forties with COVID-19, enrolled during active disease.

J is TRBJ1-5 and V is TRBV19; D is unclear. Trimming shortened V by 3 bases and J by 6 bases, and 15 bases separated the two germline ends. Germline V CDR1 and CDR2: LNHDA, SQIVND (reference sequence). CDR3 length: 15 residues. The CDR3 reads CASSITGDQFQPQHF. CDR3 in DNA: TGTGCCAGTAGTATTACGGGAGATCAATTTCAGCCCCAGCATTTT.

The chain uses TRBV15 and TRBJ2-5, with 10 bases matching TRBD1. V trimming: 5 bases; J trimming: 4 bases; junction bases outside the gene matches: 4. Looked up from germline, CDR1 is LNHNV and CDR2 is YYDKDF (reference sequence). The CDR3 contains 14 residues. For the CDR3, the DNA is TGTGCCACCAGCCCGCGGACAGGGGGAGAGACCCAGTACTTC. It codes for CATSPRTGGETQYF.

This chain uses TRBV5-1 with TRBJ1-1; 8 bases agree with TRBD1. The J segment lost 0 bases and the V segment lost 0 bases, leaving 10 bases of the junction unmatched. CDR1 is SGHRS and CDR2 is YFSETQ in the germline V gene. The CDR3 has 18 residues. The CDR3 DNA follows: TGCGCCAGCAGCTTGGTTGGGGGGACAGGCCTAATGAACACTGAAGCTTTCTTT. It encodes CASSLVGGTGLMNTEAFF.

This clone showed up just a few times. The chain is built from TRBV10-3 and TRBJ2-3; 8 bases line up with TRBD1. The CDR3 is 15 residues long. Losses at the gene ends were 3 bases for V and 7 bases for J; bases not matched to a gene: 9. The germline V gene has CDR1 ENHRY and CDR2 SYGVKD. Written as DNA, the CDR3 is TGTGCCATCAGTGAAAGGACAGGGTCCCCAAATACGCAGTATTTT. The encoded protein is CAISERTGSPNTQYF.